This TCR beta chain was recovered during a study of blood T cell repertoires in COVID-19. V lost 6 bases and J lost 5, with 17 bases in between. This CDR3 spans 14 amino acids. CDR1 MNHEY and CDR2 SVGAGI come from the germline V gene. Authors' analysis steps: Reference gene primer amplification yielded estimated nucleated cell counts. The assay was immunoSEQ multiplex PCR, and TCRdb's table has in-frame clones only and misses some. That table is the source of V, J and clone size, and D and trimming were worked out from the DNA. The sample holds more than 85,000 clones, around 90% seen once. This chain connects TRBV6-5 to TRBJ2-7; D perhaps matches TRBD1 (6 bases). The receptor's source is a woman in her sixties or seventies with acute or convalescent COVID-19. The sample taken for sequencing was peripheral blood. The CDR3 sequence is CASRRIGQQDEQYF. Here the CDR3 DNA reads TGTGCCAGCAGGCGAATAGGACAGCAAGACGAGCAGTACTTC.